This TCR beta chain was identified during a study of cytomegalovirus exposure and HLA in healthy donors. Whole-study context: Genotyping of under 500 donors showed that over 65% belonged to the Caucasian-associated ancestry cluster.

The PCR used 60 Vbeta and 13 Jbeta primers. Here immunoSEQ multiplex PCR was the method, and the copy in TCRdb shows in-frame clones only, minus some. The sample has some 170,000 clones; around 86% are singletons. Germline loops: CDR1 SGDLS, CDR2 YYNGEE. J was trimmed by 2 bases and V by 0 bases; bases with no gene match: 2. The CDR3 totals 15 residues. Samples came from healthy bone marrow donors. V usage is TRBV9 and J usage is TRBJ1-2; 9 bases align to TRBD1. The sample taken for sequencing was PBMCs. The receptor comes from a girl aged 2-10 years in good health and CMV-seropositive. The CDR3: CASSVAGQGNYGYTF. CDR3 in DNA: TGTGCCAGCAGCGTAGCTGGACAGGGGAACTATGGCTACACCTTC.